This entry lists 19 T cell receptor beta chains sequenced from one sample in a study of T cell clones after liver transplantation. Assay used: immunoSEQ multiplex PCR; TCRdb lists only in-frame clones, some missing. The table includes about 22,000 clones, about 70% detected once. The sample was CD4+ T cells from blood, taken before liver transplant. Every receptor here comes from a human donor who received a liver transplant.

V and J are TRBV7-2 and TRBJ2-1; no reliable D call. V was shortened by 0 bases and J by 8 bases, with 17 bases between the two germline ends. Germline V gene lookup returns CDR1 SGHTA and CDR2 FQGNSA. The CDR3 spans 16 residues. CDR3 sequence: CASSLAIGLRTYEQFF. Here the CDR3 DNA reads TGTGCCAGCAGCTTAGCCATAGGTCTCAGGACCTATGAGCAGTTCTTC.

The V and J genes are TRBV6-6 and TRBJ1-5; perhaps TRBD1 as D (5 bases). CDR3 length equals 14 residues. Germline loops: CDR1 MNHNY, CDR2 SVGAGI (reference sequence). The germline V and J ends were trimmed by 7 bases and 0 bases, with 10 bases remaining between them. CDR3 sequence: CASTKTDSNQPQHF. The CDR3 DNA is TGTGCCAGCACCAAGACAGATAGCAATCAGCCCCAGCATTTT.

The rearrangement uses TRBV28 and TRBJ2-2; 9 bases are a match to TRBD2. CDR1 MDHEN and CDR2 SYDVKM come from the germline V gene. The CDR3 runs to 17 residues. The V gene end was trimmed by 6 bases and the J gene end by 5 bases; junction bases not matched to a gene: 13. CDR3 DNA: TGTGCCAGCAGCCGAAATCGAGCGGGGGGAGAAACCGGGGAGCTGTTTTTT. Translated: CASSRNRAGGETGELFF.

The chain employs TRBV5-8 and TRBJ2-1; 16 nucleotides match TRBD2. The ends lost 1 base at V and 2 bases at J; junction bases unmatched: 3. CDR3 length: 18 amino acids. Germline V gene data show CDR1 as SGHTS and CDR2 as YDEGEE. This CDR3 reads CASSLLGLAGGPYNEQFF. The CDR3, as DNA: TGTGCCAGCAGCTTGTTGGGACTAGCGGGAGGGCCCTACAATGAGCAGTTCTTC. The full variable domain, rest sourced from reference TRBV5-8 and TRBJ2-1, is EAGVTQSPTHLIKTRGQQATLRCSPISGHTSVYWYQQALGLGLQFLLWYDEGEERNRGNFPPRFSGRQFPNYSSELNVNALELEDSALYLCASSLLGLAGGPYNEQFFGPGTRLTVL.

The V and J genes are TRBV6-5 and TRBJ2-2; D is perhaps TRBD1 or TRBD2 (5 bases each). With 0 bases removed from V and 5 bases from J, the gap between germline ends came to 10 bases. Germline assignment: CDR1 MNHEY and CDR2 SVGAGI. The CDR3 totals 15 residues. In DNA form, the CDR3 reads TGTGCCAGCAGTTACTCCGACAGAGGGACCGGGGAGCTGTTTTTT. Its protein product is CASSYSDRGTGELFF.

DNA for the CDR3: TGCAGCCTACTAGATTACAATGAGCAGTTCTTC. Translation: CSLLDYNEQFF. The chain uses TRBV20-1 and TRBJ2-1, with D perhaps TRBD2 (5 bases). This CDR3 has 11 residues. CDR1 is DFQATT, CDR2 SNEGSKA, per germline (reference sequence).

This chain uses TRBV6-1 with TRBJ2-1, with TRBD2 matching over 8 bases. The ends lost 2 bases at V and 0 bases at J; junction bases unmatched: 0. The V gene's germline CDR1 is MNHNS and CDR2 SASEGT. This CDR3 contains 15 residues. The CDR3 bases are TGTGCCAGCAGTGAACTAGCGGGCTCCTACAATGAGCAGTTCTTC. Translated, it gives CASSELAGSYNEQFF.

The V and J genes are TRBV5-1 and TRBJ2-5, with TRBD2 matching 9 bases. With V trimmed by 4 bases and J by 2 bases, 3 bases remained unmatched. The length of the CDR3 is 14 residues. CDR1 SGHRS and CDR2 YFSETQ come from the germline V gene. CDR3 sequence: CASSPAGGQETQYF. CDR3 sequence (DNA): TGCGCCAGCAGCCCCGCGGGGGGGCAAGAGACCCAGTACTTC.

The chain combines TRBV6-1 with TRBJ2-4, with 8 bases matching TRBD1. CDR1 and CDR2 (germline): MNHNS, SASEGT. CDR3 length equals 16 residues. Trimming took 4 bases from V and 6 from J; bases not matched to a gene: 11. The CDR3 bases are TGTGCCAGCAGTGCCACGACAGGGGACCCCACAAACATTCAGTACTTC. Its protein product is CASSATTGDPTNIQYF.

The CDR3 nucleotides read TGTGCCAGCAGTGAATCCCCTTCCACTGAAGCTTTCTTT. This codes for CASSESPSTEAFF. The chain uses TRBV2 and TRBJ1-1, with D hard to call. The germline V gene has CDR1 SNHLY and CDR2 FYNNEI. The length of the CDR3 is 13 residues. V was clipped by 2 bases and J by 4 bases, with 8 bases between them.

The rearrangement joins TRBV28 to TRBJ1-6; D is ambiguous. Trimming left V 8 bases short and J 10 bases short, with 12 bases between. CDR1 and CDR2 from the germline V gene are MDHEN and SYDVKM. CDR3 length equals 12 residues. CDR3 nucleotide sequence: TGTGCCAGCTTGGAGATGCAATCACCCCTCCACTTT. Residues: CASLEMQSPLHF. Complete variable domain (other parts from reference TRBV28 and TRBJ1-6): DVKVTQSSRYLVKRTGEKVFLECVQDMDHENMFWYRQDPGLGLRLIYFSYDVKMKEKGDIPEGYSVSREKKERFSLILESASTNQTSMYLCASLEMQSPLHFGNGTRLTVT.

The gene calls are TRBV5-4 and TRBJ2-2; no reliable D call. Looked up from germline, CDR1 is SGHNT and CDR2 is YYREEE (reference sequence). The length of the CDR3 is 16 residues. V was clipped by 0 bases and J by 0 bases, with 9 bases between them. The CDR3 is CASSLGQDANTGELFF. The CDR3 DNA sequence: TGTGCCAGCAGCTTGGGTCAGGACGCGAACACCGGGGAGCTGTTTTTT.

The gene calls are TRBV7-9 and TRBJ2-5; TRBD1 matches 12 bases. With 1 base clipped from V and 7 bases from J, the junction kept 4 bases outside the gene matches. Germline V gene data show CDR1 as SEHNR and CDR2 as FQNEAQ (reference sequence). The CDR3 covers 15 residues. For the CDR3, the DNA is TGTGCCAGCAGCTTAGGGGGGACAGGGGGCGCGACCCAGTACTTC. Protein sequence: CASSLGGTGGATQYF.

The CDR3 DNA is TGTGCCAGCAGCTACCGACCCAGGACTAGCGGTGCAGATACGCAGTATTTT. Its protein product is CASSYRPRTSGADTQYF. This chain connects TRBV7-9 to TRBJ2-3, with 10 positions matching TRBD2. The V gene's germline CDR1 is SEHNR and CDR2 FQNEAQ (reference sequence). The CDR3 has 17 amino acids. The V gene end was trimmed by 4 bases and the J gene end by 4 bases; junction bases not matched to a gene: 11.

The chain employs TRBV12-1 and TRBJ2-5. TRBV12-1 represents a pseudogene. The CDR3 loop spans 13 amino acids. The CDR3 region is CASNSQGGETQYF. The CDR3 bases are TGTGCCAGCAACTCTCAGGGCGGGGAGACCCAGTACTTC.

The chain uses TRBV11-3 and TRBJ2-5; the match to TRBD2 covers 13 bases. Germline assignment: CDR1 SGHNT and CDR2 YENEEA. J lost 1 base, V lost 0 bases, and 8 bases had no gene match. This CDR3 region has 19 residues. In nucleotides, the CDR3 is TGTGCCAGCAGCTTAGATCCGACTAGCGGGAGGACCTCCCAAGAGACCCAGTACTTC. Translated, it gives CASSLDPTSGRTSQETQYF.

This clone appeared once. The V call is TRBV28, the J call TRBJ2-3; TRBD1 aligns across 10 bases. V gave up 5 bases and J gave up 6 bases; unmatched junction bases: 8. The CDR3 totals 15 residues. Germline CDR1 is MDHEN and CDR2 is SYDVKM. CDR3 loop: CASSVPGQGTDTQYF. The CDR3 region has the DNA TGTGCCAGCAGTGTACCGGGACAGGGGACGGATACGCAGTATTTT.

The chain has TRBV5-8 and TRBJ1-5, with D perhaps TRBD1 (5 bases). The V and J ends lost 4 bases and 0 bases respectively, with 11 bases between them. CDR3 length: 15 amino acids. Germline lookup yields CDR1 SGHTS and CDR2 YDEGEE. The CDR3 is CASSPGEYSNQPQHF. The DNA for the CDR3 is TGTGCCAGCAGCCCGGGGGAGTATAGCAATCAGCCCCAGCATTTT.

The gene calls are TRBV5-1 and TRBJ2-3; 7 bases are a match to TRBD2. This CDR3 contains 14 residues. Germline trimming cut 4 bases from V and 4 bases from J; bases unmatched to any gene: 6. Germline-derived CDR1 and CDR2 are SGHRS and YFSETQ. CDR3 DNA: TGCGCCAGCAGCGCCGGACTAGTGGCAGATACGCAGTATTTT. Translated, it gives CASSAGLVADTQYF.